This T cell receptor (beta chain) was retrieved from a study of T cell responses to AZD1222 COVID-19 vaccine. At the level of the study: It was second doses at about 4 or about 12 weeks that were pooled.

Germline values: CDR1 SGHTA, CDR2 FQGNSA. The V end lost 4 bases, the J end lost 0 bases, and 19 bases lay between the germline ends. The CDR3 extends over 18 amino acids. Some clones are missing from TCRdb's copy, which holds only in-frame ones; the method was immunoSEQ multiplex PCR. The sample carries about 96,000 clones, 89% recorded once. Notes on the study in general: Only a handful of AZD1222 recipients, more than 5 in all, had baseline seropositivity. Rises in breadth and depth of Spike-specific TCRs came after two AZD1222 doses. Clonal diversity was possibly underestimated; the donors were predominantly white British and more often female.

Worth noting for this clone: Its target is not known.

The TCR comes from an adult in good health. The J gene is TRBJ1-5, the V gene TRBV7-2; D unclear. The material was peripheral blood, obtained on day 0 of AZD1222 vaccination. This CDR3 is CASSSHRPFSYSNQPQHF. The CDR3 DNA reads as TGTGCCAGCAGCTCCCATCGGCCCTTCTCATATAGCAATCAGCCCCAGCATTTT.